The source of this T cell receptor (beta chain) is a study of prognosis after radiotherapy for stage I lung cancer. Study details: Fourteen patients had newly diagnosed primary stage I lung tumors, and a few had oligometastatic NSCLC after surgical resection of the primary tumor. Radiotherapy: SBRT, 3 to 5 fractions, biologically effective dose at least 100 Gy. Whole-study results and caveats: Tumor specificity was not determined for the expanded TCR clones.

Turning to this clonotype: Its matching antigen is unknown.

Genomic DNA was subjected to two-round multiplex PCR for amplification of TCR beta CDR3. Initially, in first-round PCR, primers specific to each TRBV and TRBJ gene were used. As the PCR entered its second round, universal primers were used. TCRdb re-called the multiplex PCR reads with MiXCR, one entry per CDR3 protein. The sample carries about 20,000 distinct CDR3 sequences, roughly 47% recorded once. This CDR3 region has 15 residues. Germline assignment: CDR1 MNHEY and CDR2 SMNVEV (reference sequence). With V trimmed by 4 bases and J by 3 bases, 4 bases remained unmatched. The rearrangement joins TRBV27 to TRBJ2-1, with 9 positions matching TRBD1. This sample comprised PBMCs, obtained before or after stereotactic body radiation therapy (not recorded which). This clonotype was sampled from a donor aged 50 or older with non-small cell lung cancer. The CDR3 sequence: CASSWPGQGYNEQFF. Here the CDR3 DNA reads TGTGCCAGCAGTTGGCCGGGACAGGGCTACAATGAGCAGTTCTTC.